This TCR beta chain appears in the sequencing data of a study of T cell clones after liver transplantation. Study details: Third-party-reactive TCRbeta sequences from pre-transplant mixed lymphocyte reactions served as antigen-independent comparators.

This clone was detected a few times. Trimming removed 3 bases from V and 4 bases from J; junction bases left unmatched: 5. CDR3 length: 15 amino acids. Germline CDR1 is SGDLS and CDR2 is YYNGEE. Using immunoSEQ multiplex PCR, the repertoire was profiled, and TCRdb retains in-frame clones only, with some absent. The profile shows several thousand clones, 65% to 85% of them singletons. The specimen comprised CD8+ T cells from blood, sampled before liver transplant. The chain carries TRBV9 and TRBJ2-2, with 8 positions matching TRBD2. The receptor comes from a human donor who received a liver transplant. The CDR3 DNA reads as TGTGCCAGCAGCGCCAGCGGGGGACCCACCGGGGAGCTGTTTTTT. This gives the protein CASSASGGPTGELFF.